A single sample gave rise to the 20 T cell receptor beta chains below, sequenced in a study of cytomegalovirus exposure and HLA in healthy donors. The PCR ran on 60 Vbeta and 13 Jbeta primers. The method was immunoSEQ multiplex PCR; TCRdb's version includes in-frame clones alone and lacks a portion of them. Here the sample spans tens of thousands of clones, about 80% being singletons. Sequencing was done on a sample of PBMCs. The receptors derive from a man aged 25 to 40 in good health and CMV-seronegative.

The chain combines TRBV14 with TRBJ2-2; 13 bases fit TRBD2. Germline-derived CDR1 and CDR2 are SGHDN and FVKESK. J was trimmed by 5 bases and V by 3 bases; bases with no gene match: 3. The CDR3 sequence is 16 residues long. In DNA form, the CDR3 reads TGTGCCAGCAGCCATGGACTAGCGGGAGATACCGGGGAGCTGTTTTTT. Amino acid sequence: CASSHGLAGDTGELFF.

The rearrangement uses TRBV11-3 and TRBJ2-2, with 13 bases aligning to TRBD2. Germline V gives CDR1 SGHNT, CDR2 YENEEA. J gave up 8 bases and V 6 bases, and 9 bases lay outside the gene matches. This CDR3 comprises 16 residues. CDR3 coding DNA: TGTGCCAGCAGTTCCCGGACTAGCGGGAGTCCTGGGGAGCTGTTTTTT. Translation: CASSSRTSGSPGELFF.

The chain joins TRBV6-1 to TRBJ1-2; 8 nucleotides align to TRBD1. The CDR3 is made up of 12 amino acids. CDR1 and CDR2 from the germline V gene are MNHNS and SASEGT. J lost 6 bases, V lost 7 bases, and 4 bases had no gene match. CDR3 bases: TGTGCCAGCACCTGGACAGGGAATGGCTACACCTTC. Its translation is CASTWTGNGYTF.

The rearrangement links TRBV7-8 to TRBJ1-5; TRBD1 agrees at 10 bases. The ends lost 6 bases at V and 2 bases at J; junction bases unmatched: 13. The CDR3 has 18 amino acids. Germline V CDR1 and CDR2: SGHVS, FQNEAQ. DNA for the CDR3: TGTGCCAGCAGGCTTTACCCTGGCGGGACAGGGGGCAATCAGCCCCAGCATTTT. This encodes CASRLYPGGTGGNQPQHF. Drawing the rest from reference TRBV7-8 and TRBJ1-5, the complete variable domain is GAGVSQSPRYKVAKRGQDVALRCDPISGHVSLFWYQQALGQGPEFLTYFQNEAQLDKSGLPSDRFFAERPEGSVSTLKIQRTQQEDSAVYLCASRLYPGGTGGNQPQHFGDGTRLSIL.

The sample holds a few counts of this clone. The CDR3 bases are TGTGCCAGTAGTATAGGGCCGGGGGTAGGGCAGTTCTTC. Its translation is CASSIGPGVGQFF. The chain combines TRBV19 with TRBJ2-1; tentative D call: TRBD2 (6 bases). Germline V gene sequence: CDR1 LNHDA, CDR2 SQIVND (reference sequence). The V and J ends lost 1 base and 12 bases respectively, with 13 bases between them. This CDR3 spans 13 amino acids.

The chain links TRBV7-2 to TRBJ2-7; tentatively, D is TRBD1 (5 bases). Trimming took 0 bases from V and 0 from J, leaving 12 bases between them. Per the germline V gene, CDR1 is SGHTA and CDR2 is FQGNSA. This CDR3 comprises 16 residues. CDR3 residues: CASSLAAGLSSYEQYF. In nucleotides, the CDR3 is TGTGCCAGCAGCTTAGCTGCAGGGCTAAGCTCCTACGAGCAGTACTTC.

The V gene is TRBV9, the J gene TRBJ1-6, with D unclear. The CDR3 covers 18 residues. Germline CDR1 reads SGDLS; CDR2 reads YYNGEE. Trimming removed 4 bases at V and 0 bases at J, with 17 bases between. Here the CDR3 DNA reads TGTGCCAGCAGCAATAATCCCAGAGGGAGCTCCTATAATTCACCCCTCCACTTT. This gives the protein CASSNNPRGSSYNSPLHF.

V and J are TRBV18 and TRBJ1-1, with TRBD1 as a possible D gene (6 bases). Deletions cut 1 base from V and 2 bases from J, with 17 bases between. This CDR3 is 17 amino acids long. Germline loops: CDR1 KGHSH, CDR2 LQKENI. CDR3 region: CASSPRYLDSSNTEAFF. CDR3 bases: TGTGCCAGCTCACCACGGTATTTGGACAGTTCTAACACTGAAGCTTTCTTT. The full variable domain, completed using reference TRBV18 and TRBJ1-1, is NAGVMQNPRHLVRRRGQEARLRCSPMKGHSHVYWYRQLPEEGLKFMVYLQKENIIDESGMPKERFSAEFPKEGPSILRIQQVVRGDSAAYFCASSPRYLDSSNTEAFFGQGTRLTVV.

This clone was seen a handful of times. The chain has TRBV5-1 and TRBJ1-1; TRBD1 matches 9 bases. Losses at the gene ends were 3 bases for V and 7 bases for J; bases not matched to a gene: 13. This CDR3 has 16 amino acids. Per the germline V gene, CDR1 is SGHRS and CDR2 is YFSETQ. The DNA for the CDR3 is TGCGCCAGCAGCTGGGGGGACAGGGCTTCTGTGAGTGAAGCTTTCTTT. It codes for CASSWGDRASVSEAFF.

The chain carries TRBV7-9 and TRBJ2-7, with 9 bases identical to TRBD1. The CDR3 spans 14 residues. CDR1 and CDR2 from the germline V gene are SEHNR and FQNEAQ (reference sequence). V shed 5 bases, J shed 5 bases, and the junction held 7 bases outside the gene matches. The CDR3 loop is CASSPGQGPDEQYF. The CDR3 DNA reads TGTGCCAGCAGCCCGGGACAGGGTCCGGACGAGCAGTACTTC.

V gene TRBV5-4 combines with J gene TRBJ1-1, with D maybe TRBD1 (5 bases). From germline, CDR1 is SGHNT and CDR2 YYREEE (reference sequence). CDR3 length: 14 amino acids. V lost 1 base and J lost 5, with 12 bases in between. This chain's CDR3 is CASSLQGGGTEAFF. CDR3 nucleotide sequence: TGTGCCAGCAGCTTGCAGGGCGGGGGGACTGAAGCTTTCTTT.

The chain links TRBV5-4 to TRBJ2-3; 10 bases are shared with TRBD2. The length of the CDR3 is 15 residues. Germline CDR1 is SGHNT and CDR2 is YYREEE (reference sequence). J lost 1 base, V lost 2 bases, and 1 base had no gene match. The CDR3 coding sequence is TGTGCCAGCAGCTTTAGCGGGGGGCGCACAGATACGCAGTATTTT. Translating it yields CASSFSGGRTDTQYF.

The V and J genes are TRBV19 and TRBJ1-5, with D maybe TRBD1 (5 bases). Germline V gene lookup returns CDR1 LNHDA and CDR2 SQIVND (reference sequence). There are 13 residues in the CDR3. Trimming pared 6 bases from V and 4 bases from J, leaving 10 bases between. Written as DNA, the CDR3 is TGTGCCAGTAGGACAGCTAGAAATCAGCCCCAGCATTTT. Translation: CASRTARNQPQHF.

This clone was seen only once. The CDR3 DNA reads TGTGCCAGTGGTCCCGGACTAGCAGGAAATGAGCAGTTCTTC. Amino acid sequence: CASGPGLAGNEQFF. J is TRBJ2-1 and V is TRBV19, with 8 bases matching TRBD2. Germline CDR1 LNHDA, CDR2 SQIVND (reference sequence). J lost 7 bases, V lost 8 bases, and 10 bases had no gene match. The CDR3 sequence is 14 residues long.

CDR3 region: CSSPGQNANYGYTF. The CDR3, as DNA: TGCAGCAGCCCAGGACAGAACGCTAACTATGGCTACACCTTC. The V gene is TRBV29-1, the J gene TRBJ1-2; D is possibly TRBD1 (6 bases). From germline, CDR1 is SQVTM and CDR2 ANQGSEA. CDR3 size: 14 residues. The V gene lost 8 bases and the J gene lost 0 bases, with 16 bases spanning the gap.

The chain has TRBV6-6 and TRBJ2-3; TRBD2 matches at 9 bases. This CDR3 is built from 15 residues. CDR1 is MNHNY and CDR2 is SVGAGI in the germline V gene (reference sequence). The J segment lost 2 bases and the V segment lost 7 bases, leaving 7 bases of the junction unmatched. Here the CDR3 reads CASTKGLASTDTQYF. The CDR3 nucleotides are TGTGCCAGCACTAAGGGACTAGCTTCCACAGATACGCAGTATTTT.

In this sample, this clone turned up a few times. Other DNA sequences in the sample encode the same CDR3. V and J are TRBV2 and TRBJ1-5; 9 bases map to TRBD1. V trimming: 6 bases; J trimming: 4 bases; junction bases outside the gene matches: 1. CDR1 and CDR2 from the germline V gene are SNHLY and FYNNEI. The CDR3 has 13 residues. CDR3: CASRDRGNQPQHF. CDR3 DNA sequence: TGTGCCAGCAGGGACAGGGGAAATCAGCCCCAGCATTTT.

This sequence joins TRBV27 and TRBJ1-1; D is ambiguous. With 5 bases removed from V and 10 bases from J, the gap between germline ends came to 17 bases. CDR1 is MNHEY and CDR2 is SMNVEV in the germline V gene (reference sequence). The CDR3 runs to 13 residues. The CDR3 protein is CASSRLPGSVAFF. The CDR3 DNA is TGTGCCAGCAGTCGGTTGCCGGGGAGTGTAGCTTTCTTT.

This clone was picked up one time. The CDR3 coding sequence is TGTGCCAGCAGCTTTCAGGAAGACACTGAAGCTTTCTTT. Its protein is CASSFQEDTEAFF. This chain links TRBV7-9 with TRBJ1-1; D remains unclear. The CDR3 has 13 residues. Trimming cost V 3 bases and J 3 bases, with 8 bases left between them. In germline, CDR1 is SEHNR, CDR2 FQNEAQ (reference sequence).

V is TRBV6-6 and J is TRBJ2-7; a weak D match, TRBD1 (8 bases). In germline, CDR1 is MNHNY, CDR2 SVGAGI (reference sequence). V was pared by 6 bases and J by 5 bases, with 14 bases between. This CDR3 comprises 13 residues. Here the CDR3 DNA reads TGTGCCAGCAGACTTACAGGGGGGGACGAGCAGTACTTC. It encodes CASRLTGGDEQYF.